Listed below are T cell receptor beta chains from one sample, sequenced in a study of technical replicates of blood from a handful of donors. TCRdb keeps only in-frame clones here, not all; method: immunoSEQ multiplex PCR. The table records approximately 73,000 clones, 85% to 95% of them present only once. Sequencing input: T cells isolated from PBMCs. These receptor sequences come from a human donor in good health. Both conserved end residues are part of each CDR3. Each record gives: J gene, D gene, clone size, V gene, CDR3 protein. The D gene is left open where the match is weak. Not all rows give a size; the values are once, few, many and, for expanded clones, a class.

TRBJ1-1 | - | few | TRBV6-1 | CASSEGPVMNTEAFF
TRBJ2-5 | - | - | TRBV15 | CATSRGDNQETQYF
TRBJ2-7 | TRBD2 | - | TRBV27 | CASNHVAGADYEQYF
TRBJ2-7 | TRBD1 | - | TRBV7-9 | CASSGTGGEQYF
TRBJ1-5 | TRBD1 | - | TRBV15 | CATSRDGSSGQGVQPQHF
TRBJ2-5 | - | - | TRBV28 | CASSSPGKETQYF
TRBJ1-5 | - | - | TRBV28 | CASSLRGGNQPQHF
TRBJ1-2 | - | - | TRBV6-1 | CASSEPGKSGYTF
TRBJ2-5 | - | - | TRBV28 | CASSPETGWRVAQYF
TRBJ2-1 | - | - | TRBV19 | CASRGTLTGNEQFF
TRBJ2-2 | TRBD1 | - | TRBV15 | CATSRDGTGGELFF
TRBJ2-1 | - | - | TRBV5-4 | CASSLDPVSSYNEQFF
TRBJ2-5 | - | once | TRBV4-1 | CASSQKGYQETQYF
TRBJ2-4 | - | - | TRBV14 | CASSQSGTKNIQYF
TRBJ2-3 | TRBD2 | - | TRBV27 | CASSLGLAGGSTDTQYF
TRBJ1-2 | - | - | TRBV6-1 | CASRTRGFYGYTF
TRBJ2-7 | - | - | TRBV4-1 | CASSHRRGDYEQYF
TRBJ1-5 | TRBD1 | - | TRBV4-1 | CASRTWTGGNQPQHF
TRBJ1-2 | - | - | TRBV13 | CASSGTLLGGANYGYTF
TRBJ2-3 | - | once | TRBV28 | CASTLGAASTDTQYF
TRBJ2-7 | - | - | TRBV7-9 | CASSFRGVRNEQYF
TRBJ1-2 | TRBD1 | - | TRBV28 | CASSLAVDRGTYGYTF
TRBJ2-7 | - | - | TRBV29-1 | CSVREALHTYEQYF
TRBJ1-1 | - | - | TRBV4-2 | CASSLTGGHTEAFF
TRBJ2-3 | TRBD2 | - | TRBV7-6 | CASSLALAGPTDTQYF
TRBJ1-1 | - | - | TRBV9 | CASSPVQPETGRAFF
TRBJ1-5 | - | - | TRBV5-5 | CASSLVVSNQPQHF
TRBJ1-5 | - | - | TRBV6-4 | CASSAGESQPQHF
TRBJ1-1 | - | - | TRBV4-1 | CASSHGTPWRGTEAFF
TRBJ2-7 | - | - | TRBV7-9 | CASSVGFRPGLSSYEQYF
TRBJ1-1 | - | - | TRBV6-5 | CASSLGGNTEAFF
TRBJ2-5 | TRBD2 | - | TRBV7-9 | CASSSPTSGQETQYF
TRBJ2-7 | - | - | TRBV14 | CASSQGGSSYEQYF
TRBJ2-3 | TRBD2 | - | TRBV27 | CASGRIAGALTDTQYF
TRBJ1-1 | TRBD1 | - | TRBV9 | CASSARTGVNTEAFF
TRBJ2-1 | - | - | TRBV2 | CASSAGGLGVGDEQFF
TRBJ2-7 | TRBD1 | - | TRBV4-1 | CASSQGFRDRVSYEQYF
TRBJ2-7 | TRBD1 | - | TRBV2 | CASSDSRGRGYEQYF
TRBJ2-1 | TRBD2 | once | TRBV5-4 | CASSLLAGGANEQFF
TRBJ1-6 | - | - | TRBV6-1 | CASRTGVNSPLHF
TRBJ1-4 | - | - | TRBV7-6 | CASSPGQELATNEKLFF
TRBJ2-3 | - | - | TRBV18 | CASSGGHPSTDTQYF
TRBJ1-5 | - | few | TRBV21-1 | CASSKEQGGGQPQHF
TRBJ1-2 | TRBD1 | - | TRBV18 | CASSPPGTGNGYTF
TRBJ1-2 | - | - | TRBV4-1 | CASSQEAGYTF
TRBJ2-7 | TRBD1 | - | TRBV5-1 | CASSLDRGQNEQYF
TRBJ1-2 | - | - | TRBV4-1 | CASSQEAARYGYTF
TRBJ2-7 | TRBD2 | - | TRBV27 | CASSLGGGIYEQYF
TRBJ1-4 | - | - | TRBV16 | CASSSAGTSNEKLFF
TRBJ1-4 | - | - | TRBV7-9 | CASRPGGFYEKLFF
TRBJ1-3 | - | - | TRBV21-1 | CASPNAGRNTIYF
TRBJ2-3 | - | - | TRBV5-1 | CASSLPGLVGETDTQYF
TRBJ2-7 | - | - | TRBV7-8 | CASSLEDSSYEQYF
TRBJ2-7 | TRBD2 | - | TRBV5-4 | CASSPGLAGTYEQYF
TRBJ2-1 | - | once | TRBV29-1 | CSVTGGYNEQFF
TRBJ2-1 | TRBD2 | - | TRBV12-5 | CASGTHPGLAGRSSYNEQFF
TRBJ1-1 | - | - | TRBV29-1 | CSALLMAAMNTEAFF
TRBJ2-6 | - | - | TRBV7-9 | CASSLRALDSGANVLTF
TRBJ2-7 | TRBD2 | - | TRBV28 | CASSSLAGGPYEQYF
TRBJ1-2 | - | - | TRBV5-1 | CASSLEPQGGYTF